What follows are 20 T cell receptor beta chains derived from one specimen sequenced in a study of blood T cell repertoires in COVID-19. The repertoire was sequenced with immunoSEQ multiplex PCR; TCRdb's copy has only in-frame clones and lacks some. The data hold 250,000 or so clones, with around 93% observed a single time. Sequencing was performed on PBMCs or T cells enriched from blood (not recorded which). These TCRs come from a middle-aged man who had been exposed to COVID-19.

This chain connects TRBV30 to TRBJ1-1, with 8 bases that match TRBD1. The germline V gene encodes CDR1 GTSNPN and CDR2 SVGIG (reference sequence). With 5 bases clipped from V and 10 bases from J, the junction kept 6 bases outside the gene matches. The CDR3 has 11 residues. As DNA, the CDR3 is TGTGCCTGGGGCCGGGACAGGCGAGCTTTCTTT. Translation gives CAWGRDRRAFF.

This chain connects TRBV30 to TRBJ1-3; D is ambiguous. Per germline, CDR1 GTSNPN and CDR2 SVGIG (reference sequence). This CDR3 region has 13 residues. The germline V and J ends were trimmed by 3 bases and 1 base, with 7 bases remaining between them. The CDR3 nucleotides read TGTGCCTGGAGCCAGAGGTCTGGAAACACCATATATTTT. This codes for CAWSQRSGNTIYF.

The J gene is TRBJ1-6, the V gene TRBV9; possibly TRBD1 for D (6 bases). Germline lookup yields CDR1 SGDLS and CDR2 YYNGEE. CDR3 length: 16 residues. With 0 bases removed from V and 9 bases from J, the gap between germline ends came to 16 bases. The DNA for the CDR3 is TGTGCCAGCAGCGTAGGGGGCTCAGGGGAATTTTCACCCCTCCACTTT. This sequence encodes CASSVGGSGEFSPLHF.

The chain couples TRBV5-1 to TRBJ2-1; D perhaps matches TRBD2 (6 bases). V lost 0 bases to trimming and J lost 7 bases, with 11 bases between them. Germline V lookup: CDR1 SGHRS, CDR2 YFSETQ. The CDR3 extends over 14 amino acids. CDR3 region: CASSLGGTQNEQFF. CDR3 DNA: TGCGCCAGCAGCTTGGGTGGGACTCAAAATGAGCAGTTCTTC.

The chain is built from TRBV7-2 and TRBJ2-3; 10 bases align to TRBD2. Germline loops: CDR1 SGHTA, CDR2 FQGNSA. CDR3 size: 16 residues. V trimming: 6 bases; J trimming: 2 bases; junction bases outside the gene matches: 8. The CDR3 protein is CASSNPSGSNTDTQYF. The CDR3 nucleotides read TGTGCCAGCAGTAATCCTAGCGGGAGCAACACAGATACGCAGTATTTT.

CDR3 protein: CATSPRLDSRGYTF. The CDR3 bases are TGTGCCACCAGTCCGAGACTGGACAGTCGGGGCTACACCTTC. V usage is TRBV15 and J usage is TRBJ1-2; tentative D call: TRBD1 (6 bases). Per the germline V gene, CDR1 is LNHNV and CDR2 is YYDKDF (reference sequence). The CDR3 runs to 14 residues. Trimming stripped 6 bases from V and 8 bases from J, with 19 bases between.

This clone was detected only once. The chain employs TRBV5-6 and TRBJ2-6; 8 bases are shared with TRBD1. Trimming removed 4 bases from V and 1 base from J; junction bases left unmatched: 10. This CDR3 has 18 residues. CDR1 SGHDT and CDR2 YYEEEE come from the germline V gene. The CDR3 sequence is CASSPSDRVGSGANVLTF. The CDR3 DNA is TGTGCCAGCAGCCCGTCGGACAGGGTCGGGTCTGGGGCCAACGTCCTGACTTTC. The full variable domain, with the rest looked up from reference TRBV5-6 and TRBJ2-6, is DAGVTQSPTHLIKTRGQQVTLRCSPKSGHDTVSWYQQALGQGPQFIFQYYEEEERQRGNFPDRFSGHQFPNYSSELNVNALLLGDSALYLCASSPSDRVGSGANVLTFGAGSRLTVL.

The chain uses TRBV27 and TRBJ2-5, with 8 bases aligning to TRBD2. Losses at the gene ends were 6 bases for V and 0 bases for J; bases not matched to a gene: 9. The germline V gene encodes CDR1 MNHEY and CDR2 SMNVEV (reference sequence). There are 16 residues in the CDR3. CDR3: CASRPVGGRYQETQYF. The CDR3 DNA sequence: TGTGCCAGCAGGCCAGTGGGCGGGAGGTACCAAGAGACCCAGTACTTC.

The rearrangement uses TRBV28 and TRBJ2-1; TRBD1 matches at 10 bases. The CDR3 loop spans 14 amino acids. V lost 6 bases, J lost 8 bases, and 7 bases stayed unmatched. In germline, CDR1 is MDHEN, CDR2 SYDVKM. The CDR3 sequence is CASRISTGGDEQFF. CDR3 DNA: TGTGCCAGCAGGATCTCGACAGGGGGCGATGAGCAGTTCTTC.

The rearrangement joins TRBV11-2 to TRBJ2-7, with D possibly being TRBD2 (5 bases). The CDR3 has 13 amino acids. Germline-derived CDR1 and CDR2 are SGHAT and FQNNGV. Trimming removed 1 base at V and 2 bases at J, with 6 bases between. The CDR3 region is CASSLGGTYEQYF. The CDR3 region has the DNA TGTGCCAGCAGCTTAGGAGGGACCTACGAGCAGTACTTC.

The V and J genes are TRBV7-2 and TRBJ2-7; a possible D gene is TRBD1 (5 bases). In germline, CDR1 is SGHTA, CDR2 FQGNSA. This CDR3 contains 14 residues. Trimming removed 2 bases from V and 4 bases from J, with 12 bases in between. In DNA, the CDR3 is TGTGCCAGCAGCTTACAGGGAATTAAATACGAGCAGTACTTC. Amino acids: CASSLQGIKYEQYF.

V gene TRBV6-6 combines with J gene TRBJ1-1, with D unclear. Germline V gene sequence: CDR1 MNHNY, CDR2 SVGAGI (reference sequence). CDR3 size: 13 residues. V shed 1 base and J shed 6 bases, with 9 bases lying between them. CDR3 DNA: TGTGCCAGCAGTTACTTGAGGGCGGCTGAAGCTTTCTTT. Translated, it gives CASSYLRAAEAFF.

The V call is TRBV2, the J call TRBJ2-7, with D uncertain. The germline CDR1 and CDR2 sequences are SNHLY and FYNNEI. Trimming took 5 bases from V and 0 from J, leaving 5 bases between them. CDR3 length: 12 amino acids. CDR3: CASSRSSYEQYF. CDR3 sequence (DNA): TGTGCCAGCAGTCGGTCCTCCTACGAGCAGTACTTC.

V is TRBV10-2 and J is TRBJ1-3, with D possibly matching TRBD1 (5 bases). The V gene lost 6 bases and the J gene lost 0 bases, with 9 bases spanning the gap. Germline lookup yields CDR1 WSHSY and CDR2 SAAADI. The CDR3 has 14 amino acids. The CDR3 nucleotides are TGCGCCAGCAGCTCAGGGAACTCTGGAAACACCATATATTTT. It is translated as CASSSGNSGNTIYF.

The chain is built from TRBV11-3 and TRBJ1-4, with 9 bases fitting TRBD1. Germline V gene sequence: CDR1 SGHNT, CDR2 YENEEA. The V and J ends lost 4 bases and 8 bases, in that order; junction bases with no gene match: 8. The CDR3 is made up of 15 amino acids. CDR3 in amino acids: CASSSYRGQVEKLFF. The CDR3 bases are TGTGCCAGCAGCTCCTACAGGGGGCAAGTCGAAAAACTGTTTTTT. The variable domain in full, completed from reference TRBV11-3 and TRBJ1-4, reads EAGVVQSPRYKIIEKKQPVAFWCNPISGHNTLYWYLQNLGQGPELLIRYENEEAVDDSQLPKDRFSAERLKGVDSTLKIQPAELGDSAVYLCASSSYRGQVEKLFFGSGTQLSVL.

V gene TRBV9 combines with J gene TRBJ2-2; 8 positions agree with TRBD1. The V and J ends lost 3 bases and 5 bases, in that order; junction bases with no gene match: 3. The CDR3 is 14 amino acids. CDR1 and CDR2 from the germline V gene are SGDLS and YYNGEE. This CDR3 is CASSEGQVTGELFF. For the CDR3, the DNA is TGTGCCAGCAGCGAGGGACAGGTGACCGGGGAGCTGTTTTTT.

In nucleotides, the CDR3 is TGTGCCAGCAGCGTTGCGGGGTCGTATGCGCACGAGCAGTACTTC. It yields the protein CASSVAGSYAHEQYF. The chain joins TRBV5-5 to TRBJ2-7; D might be TRBD2 (6 bases). Trimming removed 4 bases from V and 5 bases from J, with 19 bases in between. Germline CDR1 reads SGHKS; CDR2 reads YYEKEE (reference sequence). The CDR3 consists of 15 residues.

This chain links TRBV10-3 with TRBJ2-5, with TRBD2 matching over 15 bases. The ends lost 2 bases at V and 2 bases at J; junction bases unmatched: 3. CDR1 is ENHRY and CDR2 is SYGVKD in the germline V gene. The CDR3 consists of 17 residues. This chain's CDR3 is CAISEGTSGGPQETQYF. CDR3 in DNA: TGTGCCATCAGTGAGGGGACTAGCGGGGGGCCGCAAGAGACCCAGTACTTC.

The chain couples TRBV7-8 to TRBJ1-3; D call uncertain. The V end was cut by 3 bases, the J end by 0 bases, with 9 bases between. Germline assignment: CDR1 SGHVS and CDR2 FQNEAQ. CDR3 length equals 15 residues. CDR3 amino acids: CASSFSYSSGNTIYF. The CDR3 DNA reads as TGTGCCAGCAGCTTCAGTTACAGCTCTGGAAACACCATATATTTT.

J is TRBJ1-2 and V is TRBV7-2; TRBD1 matches 7 bases. With 5 bases clipped from V and 8 bases from J, the junction kept 11 bases outside the gene matches. From germline, CDR1 is SGHTA and CDR2 FQGNSA. This CDR3 region has 14 residues. The CDR3 region has the DNA TGTGCCAGCAGCACACGGACAGGAAAGGGGGGCTACACCTTC. Residues: CASSTRTGKGGYTF.